The sequence of this TCR beta chain was determined in a study of immune cell composition in non-small cell lung cancer. The CDR3 has 15 amino acids. V was pared by 1 base and J by 4 bases, with 11 bases between. Germline V CDR1 and CDR2: SGHAT, FQNNGV. Generated by immunoSEQ multiplex PCR, the TCRdb table keeps only in-frame clones and is missing some. Seen here are some 2,300 clones, around three quarters observed once, and the top ten hold approximately 10%. This clonotype was obtained from a human donor with non-small cell lung cancer. V is TRBV11-2 and J is TRBJ2-1; possibly TRBD2 for D (6 bases). Sequencing was carried out using lung tumor tissue. CDR3 amino acids: CASSLGLAEYNEQFF. The CDR3, as DNA: TGTGCCAGCAGCTTAGGTTTAGCGGAGTACAATGAGCAGTTCTTC.